The 31 T cell receptor beta chains below come from one sample, sequenced in a study of shared clonotypes between healthy human individuals. This table comes from immunoSEQ multiplex PCR, and its TCRdb copy is limited to in-frame clones, with some not included. Found here are around 2.3 million clones, more than 90% of them singletons; the top ten hold 0.1% to 0.15%. The sample comprised naive CD4+ T cells sorted from blood. As to subset: CD45RA+ positively selected. Source of these receptors: a man aged 18 to 29 in good health.

The V call is TRBV2, the J call TRBJ1-3, with 10 bases that match TRBD1. The CDR3 length is 15 residues. V shed 6 bases and J 3 bases; nucleotides not matched to a gene: 5. Germline CDR1 and CDR2: SNHLY and FYNNEI. The CDR3 nucleotides are TGTGCCAGCAGCCAGACAGGGGGCAATGGAAACACCATATATTTT. Translating it yields CASSQTGGNGNTIYF.

The chain carries TRBV5-4 and TRBJ2-5; 7 nucleotides match TRBD1. The V gene end was trimmed by 4 bases and the J gene end by 2 bases; junction bases not matched to a gene: 8. Germline V lookup: CDR1 SGHNT, CDR2 YYREEE (reference sequence). This CDR3 has 15 amino acids. CDR3 nucleotide sequence: TGTGCCAGCAGCGAGAGGACAGGACCTCAAGAGACCCAGTACTTC. Protein: CASSERTGPQETQYF.

This clone was seen a single time. The chain recombines TRBV29-1 with TRBJ1-2, with TRBD1 identical over 11 bases. Losses at the gene ends were 5 bases for V and 4 bases for J; bases not matched to a gene: 6. The CDR3 is made up of 14 amino acids. The germline CDR1 and CDR2 sequences are SQVTM and ANQGSEA. The CDR3 region has the DNA TGCAGCGTTCTGAGAGGGACAGGGGGCTATGGCTACACCTTC. The encoded protein is CSVLRGTGGYGYTF.

The V gene is TRBV19, the J gene TRBJ1-2; 9 nucleotides agree with TRBD1. This CDR3 region has 13 residues. Per germline, CDR1 LNHDA and CDR2 SQIVND (reference sequence). The CDR3 sequence is CATGTGYNYGYTF. DNA of the CDR3: TGTGCGACCGGGACAGGGTATAACTATGGCTACACCTTC.

This rearrangement joins TRBV28 to TRBJ2-5; D ambiguous. CDR1 MDHEN and CDR2 SYDVKM come from the germline V gene. Trimming removed 2 bases at V and 1 base at J, with 5 bases between. This CDR3 is built from 13 residues. DNA for the CDR3: TGTGCCAGCAGTTTAAGGTTCCAAGAGACCCAGTACTTC. As protein: CASSLRFQETQYF.

In its sample, this clone was seen once. The chain combines TRBV7-9 with TRBJ2-3; D uncertain. Per the germline V gene, CDR1 is SEHNR and CDR2 is FQNEAQ (reference sequence). The germline V and J ends were trimmed by 2 bases and 0 bases, with 9 bases remaining between them. The CDR3 is made up of 15 amino acids. The CDR3 is CASSLLGRSTDTQYF. In nucleotides, the CDR3 is TGTGCCAGCAGCTTATTGGGCAGGAGCACAGATACGCAGTATTTT.

The rearrangement links TRBV5-5 to TRBJ1-2; D uncertain. There are 13 residues in the CDR3. Germline V gene sequence: CDR1 SGHKS, CDR2 YYEKEE (reference sequence). V was trimmed by 4 bases and J by 2 bases, leaving 9 bases between them. The CDR3 DNA sequence: TGTGCCAGCAGCGTTAACATGAACTATGGCTACACCTTC. It specifies CASSVNMNYGYTF.

The rearrangement joins TRBV7-2 to TRBJ1-2, with TRBD1 matching over 8 bases. CDR1 SGHTA and CDR2 FQGNSA come from the germline V gene. The J segment lost 4 bases and the V segment lost 5 bases, leaving 6 bases of the junction unmatched. There are 14 residues in the CDR3. Written as DNA, the CDR3 is TGTGCCAGCAGCCTGGGACAGGAGGTCTATGGCTACACCTTC. Translation: CASSLGQEVYGYTF.

As regards this clone: The sample has other DNA sequences that encode this CDR3 too. V gene TRBV2 combines with J gene TRBJ2-1, with D hard to call. V was clipped by 1 base and J by 3 bases, with 4 bases between them. CDR1 and CDR2 (germline): SNHLY, FYNNEI. The CDR3 is made up of 13 amino acids. As DNA, the CDR3 is TGTGCCAGCAGTGAAGGTAACTACAATGAGCAGTTCTTC. Translation gives CASSEGNYNEQFF.

The chain couples TRBV11-2 to TRBJ2-2; 8 nucleotides agree with TRBD2. From germline, CDR1 is SGHAT and CDR2 FQNNGV. The CDR3 runs to 16 residues. The V gene end was trimmed by 5 bases and the J gene end by 6 bases; junction bases not matched to a gene: 11. The CDR3 sequence is CASSVRVAGLAGELFF. Written as DNA, the CDR3 is TGTGCCAGCAGCGTTCGGGTAGCGGGATTGGCCGGGGAGCTGTTTTTT. Using reference TRBV11-2 and TRBJ2-2 for the parts outside the CDR3, the full variable domain is EAGVAQSPRYKIIEKRQSVAFWCNPISGHATLYWYQQILGQGPKLLIQFQNNGVVDDSQLPKDRFSAERLKGVDSTLKIQPAKLEDSAVYLCASSVRVAGLAGELFFGEGSRLTVL.

Concerning this clone itself: This sample also contains other DNA sequences that code for the same CDR3. The rearrangement links TRBV30 to TRBJ2-1; D ambiguous. Per germline, CDR1 GTSNPN and CDR2 SVGIG (reference sequence). The CDR3 has 13 residues. V gave up 0 bases and J gave up 2 bases, with 5 bases separating them. CDR3 sequence (DNA): TGTGCCTGGAGTGTAGGTGCCTACAATGAGCAGTTCTTC. It yields the protein CAWSVGAYNEQFF.

This clone was counted a single time. The chain is built from TRBV28 and TRBJ2-3; TRBD2 matches 10 bases. The V gene's germline CDR1 is MDHEN and CDR2 SYDVKM. The CDR3 runs to 17 residues. The trim removed 5 bases at V and 2 bases at J, leaving 10 bases unmatched. The CDR3 nucleotides are TGTGCCAGCAGTCTAGGACTAGCGGCTACACACACAGATACGCAGTATTTT. It is translated as CASSLGLAATHTDTQYF.

This clone appeared a single time. The chain has TRBV10-1 and TRBJ2-7; TRBD2 might be the D (7 bases). Per germline, CDR1 WNHNN and CDR2 SYGVQD (reference sequence). V lost 3 bases to trimming and J lost 7 bases, with 16 bases between them. The CDR3 loop spans 14 amino acids. The CDR3 nucleotides are TGCGCCAGCAGTGAAGGGGGGGACGGAGGAGAGCAGTACTTC. Amino acids: CASSEGGDGGEQYF.

The V and J genes are TRBV9 and TRBJ2-7, with D perhaps TRBD1 or TRBD2 (6 bases each). The CDR3 length is 14 residues. Germline V gene lookup returns CDR1 SGDLS and CDR2 YYNGEE. V was shortened by 9 bases and J by 7 bases, with 23 bases between the two germline ends. CDR3 coding DNA: TGTGCCACCACGGGGGCTGTTGGAAATAGGGAGCAGTACTTC. Its protein is CATTGAVGNREQYF.

The rearrangement links TRBV5-1 to TRBJ2-3; TRBD2 matches at 14 bases. The CDR3 covers 20 residues. V gave up 4 bases and J gave up 0 bases; unmatched junction bases: 13. CDR1 SGHRS and CDR2 YFSETQ come from the germline V gene. CDR3 bases: TGCGCCAGCAGCAGGCGCTTCGGGACTAGCGGGGGATATAGCACAGATACGCAGTATTTT. It encodes CASSRRFGTSGGYSTDTQYF.

The rearrangement joins TRBV29-1 to TRBJ2-3; D remains ambiguous. This CDR3 is built from 13 residues. Germline CDR1 reads SQVTM; CDR2 reads ANQGSEA. Trimming removed 2 bases from V and 4 bases from J, with 10 bases in between. The CDR3 DNA follows: TGCAGCGTTGAACTCTTGAACCCAGATACGCAGTATTTT. It codes for CSVELLNPDTQYF.

The V and J genes are TRBV5-8 and TRBJ2-1, with no clear D. From germline, CDR1 is SGHTS and CDR2 YDEGEE. Trimming took 4 bases from V and 5 from J, leaving 10 bases between them. The CDR3 extends over 13 amino acids. CDR3 DNA sequence: TGTGCCAGCAGCCGATTGGCTAACAATGAGCAGTTCTTC. This sequence encodes CASSRLANNEQFF.

With respect to this clone: Other nucleotide sequences from this sample produce the same CDR3. V usage is TRBV2 and J usage is TRBJ1-3; 8 bases agree with TRBD1. The CDR3 consists of 13 residues. Germline trimming cut 7 bases from V and 4 bases from J; bases unmatched to any gene: 3. Germline V gene lookup returns CDR1 SNHLY and CDR2 FYNNEI. CDR3 DNA: TGTGCCAGCACGGGACAGGCCGGAAACACCATATATTTT. Encoded protein: CASTGQAGNTIYF.

The chain is built from TRBV4-3 and TRBJ2-7; 10 bases line up with TRBD2. The V gene end was trimmed by 1 base and the J gene end by 2 bases; junction bases not matched to a gene: 2. The CDR3 sequence is 15 residues long. In germline, CDR1 is LGHNA, CDR2 YSLEER. CDR3 region: CASSQGTSGPYEQYF. The CDR3 DNA sequence: TGCGCCAGCAGCCAAGGGACTAGCGGACCCTACGAGCAGTACTTC.

The V gene is TRBV9, the J gene TRBJ2-7, with D perhaps TRBD1 (6 bases). V gave up 0 bases and J gave up 6 bases, with 10 bases separating them. The CDR3 runs 13 residues. Germline lookup yields CDR1 SGDLS and CDR2 YYNGEE. The CDR3, as DNA: TGTGCCAGCAGCGTAGTCACAGGGAGCGAGCAGTACTTC. Protein sequence: CASSVVTGSEQYF.

The chain carries TRBV2 and TRBJ1-1; D is uncertain. The length of the CDR3 is 10 residues. V lost 6 bases and J 5 bases, leaving 4 bases between the germline ends. Per the germline V gene, CDR1 is SNHLY and CDR2 is FYNNEI. This chain's CDR3 is CASRLTEAFF. CDR3 DNA sequence: TGTGCCAGCAGGCTAACTGAAGCTTTCTTT.

The rearrangement uses TRBV6-5 and TRBJ1-6; D gene uncertain. Between the trimmed V and J ends, which lost 7 bases and 14 bases, there was a span of 12 bases. The CDR3 covers 11 residues. Germline-derived CDR1 and CDR2 are MNHEY and SVGAGI. DNA for the CDR3: TGTGCCAGCACCAATAATCGGTCCCTCCACTTT. Translation: CASTNNRSLHF.

This chain uses TRBV7-8 with TRBJ2-7, with D maybe TRBD2 (9 bases). Trimming pared 5 bases from V and 5 bases from J, leaving 31 bases between. Germline V gene lookup returns CDR1 SGHVS and CDR2 FQNEAQ. This CDR3 has 19 amino acids. CDR3 nucleotide sequence: TGTGCCAGCAGCCCAACTGGGACAGGACCCCCGGGACTAGCCGACGAGCAGTACTTC. It is translated as CASSPTGTGPPGLADEQYF.

The chain couples TRBV6-1 to TRBJ2-7, with D uncertain. Germline V gene data show CDR1 as MNHNS and CDR2 as SASEGT. V was trimmed by 4 bases and J by 2 bases, leaving 9 bases between them. This CDR3 is built from 13 residues. The CDR3 region has the DNA TGTGCCAGCAGTGTAGCACAGACCTACGAGCAGTACTTC. Its translation: CASSVAQTYEQYF.

The genes are TRBV6-1 and TRBJ2-5, with D maybe TRBD2 (5 bases). This CDR3 is built from 14 residues. The germline V gene has CDR1 MNHNS and CDR2 SASEGT. The V and J ends lost 5 bases and 2 bases respectively, with 12 bases between them. CDR3 in DNA: TGTGCCAGCAGTCCAGGCGGGTTACAAGAGACCCAGTACTTC. Translation gives CASSPGGLQETQYF.

This chain joins TRBV6-1 and TRBJ2-1, with D perhaps TRBD1 or TRBD2 (5 bases each). There are 14 residues in the CDR3. CDR1 is MNHNS, CDR2 SASEGT, per germline. V lost 7 bases to trimming and J lost 9 bases, with 19 bases between them. In nucleotides, the CDR3 is TGTGCCAGCATAGTCACGGGACCAGGAGGTGAGCAGTTCTTC. This codes for CASIVTGPGGEQFF.

V usage is TRBV11-2 and J usage is TRBJ2-7; D is possibly TRBD2 (5 bases). Germline CDR1 is SGHAT and CDR2 is FQNNGV. The CDR3 length is 16 residues. Trimming stripped 0 bases from V and 1 base from J, with 13 bases between. This CDR3 reads CASSLEVRGSSYEQYF. The CDR3 coding sequence is TGTGCCAGCAGCTTAGAAGTTCGCGGGTCTTCCTACGAGCAGTACTTC. Drawing the rest from reference TRBV11-2 and TRBJ2-7, the complete variable domain is EAGVAQSPRYKIIEKRQSVAFWCNPISGHATLYWYQQILGQGPKLLIQFQNNGVVDDSQLPKDRFSAERLKGVDSTLKIQPAKLEDSAVYLCASSLEVRGSSYEQYFGPGTRLTVT.

Concerning this clone: Other nucleotide sequences from this sample produce the same CDR3. This chain joins TRBV5-1 and TRBJ1-3, with a tentative D call TRBD1 (5 bases). Trimming removed 0 bases at V and 4 bases at J, with 8 bases between. The CDR3 sequence is 14 residues long. CDR1 and CDR2 from the germline V gene are SGHRS and YFSETQ. CDR3 loop: CASSLGDSGNTIYF. The DNA of the CDR3 is TGCGCCAGCAGCTTGGGAGACAGCGGAAACACCATATATTTT.

The V gene is TRBV6-1, the J gene TRBJ1-6; possibly TRBD1 for D (6 bases). The CDR3 extends over 14 amino acids. V was cut by 6 bases and J by 6 bases, with 12 bases left in between. Germline lookup yields CDR1 MNHNS and CDR2 SASEGT. The CDR3 DNA is TGTGCCAGCAGGGCGGACAGTGGTAATTCACCCCTCCACTTT. It translates to CASRADSGNSPLHF.

Comment on this clone: The same CDR3 can be traced to other DNA sequences in this sample. In DNA form, the CDR3 reads TGCGCCAGCAGCTTGGGGACGGGCCATAATTCACCCCTCCACTTT. Residues: CASSLGTGHNSPLHF. V and J are TRBV5-1 and TRBJ1-6; D not certain. The length of the CDR3 is 15 residues. In germline, CDR1 is SGHRS, CDR2 YFSETQ. The V and J ends lost 0 bases and 5 bases respectively, with 9 bases between them.

The chain carries TRBV28 and TRBJ1-6; 7 nucleotides line up with TRBD1. From germline, CDR1 is MDHEN and CDR2 SYDVKM. The trim removed 6 bases at V and 7 bases at J, leaving 9 bases unmatched. This CDR3 is built from 15 residues. CDR3 coding DNA: TGTGCCAGCAGCGGAGCGACAGGGAGGAATTCACCCCTCCACTTT. Its translation is CASSGATGRNSPLHF.